What follows are 9 T cell receptor beta chains derived from one specimen sequenced in a study of blood T cell repertoires in COVID-19. Here immunoSEQ multiplex PCR was the method, and the copy in TCRdb shows in-frame clones only, minus some. This sample has roughly 290,000 clones, with approximately 90% found just once. The sample taken for sequencing was PBMCs or T cells enriched from blood (not recorded which). All receptors derive from a woman between 40 and 55 years old who had recovered from COVID-19.

The V gene is TRBV7-2, the J gene TRBJ2-5, with D maybe TRBD2 (6 bases). Germline values: CDR1 SGHTA, CDR2 FQGNSA. Trimming took off 1 base at V and 5 bases at J, with 14 bases between the two ends. The CDR3 is 15 amino acids. The CDR3: CASSLGGVPGETQYF. The CDR3 nucleotides are TGTGCCAGCAGCTTAGGCGGGGTTCCAGGGGAGACCCAGTACTTC.

The V and J genes are TRBV11-1 and TRBJ2-5; tentatively, D is TRBD1 (6 bases). Trimming pared 5 bases from V and 5 bases from J, leaving 21 bases between. The CDR3 length is 16 residues. Germline CDR1 is SGHAT and CDR2 is FQDESV (reference sequence). CDR3 region: CASSLRDIPLGETQYF. The CDR3 nucleotides are TGTGCCAGCAGCCTAAGGGACATCCCCCTGGGGGAGACCCAGTACTTC.

The chain recombines TRBV25-1 with TRBJ2-3, with TRBD2 as a possible D gene (6 bases). Trimming stripped 4 bases from V and 5 bases from J, with 16 bases between. The CDR3 covers 15 residues. In germline, CDR1 is MGHDK, CDR2 SYGVNS. The CDR3, as DNA: TGTGCCAGCAGTGGTTGGCGGGAAGCAAGAGATACGCAGTATTTT. Its protein is CASSGWREARDTQYF.

The chain is built from TRBV5-6 and TRBJ2-5; 8 bases match TRBD2. Per the germline V gene, CDR1 is SGHDT and CDR2 is YYEEEE. The CDR3 length is 15 residues. The J segment lost 4 bases and the V segment lost 0 bases, leaving 5 bases of the junction unmatched. CDR3 nucleotides: TGTGCCAGCAGCTTGGGGCGGGAGGCCCGAGAGACCCAGTACTTC. Protein sequence: CASSLGREARETQYF.

The rearrangement links TRBV2 to TRBJ2-5; D is unclear. The germline gives CDR1 SNHLY, CDR2 FYNNEI. The CDR3 covers 10 residues. V was pared by 10 bases and J by 2 bases, with 5 bases between. The CDR3 region is CATGQETQYF. The CDR3 coding sequence is TGTGCCACCGGTCAAGAGACCCAGTACTTC.

This clone came up a few times. This chain uses TRBV7-8 with TRBJ1-1; 9 bases map to TRBD1. V gave up 5 bases and J gave up 5 bases; unmatched junction bases: 6. The CDR3 has 14 residues. Germline V gene data show CDR1 as SGHVS and CDR2 as FQNEAQ. The CDR3 loop is CASSLGQGSTEAFF. CDR3 nucleotides: TGTGCCAGCAGCCTGGGACAGGGAAGTACTGAAGCTTTCTTT.

The CDR3 reads CASSLVGTSGSRETQYF. CDR3 DNA: TGTGCCAGCAGCTTAGTGGGGACTAGCGGGAGTCGCGAGACCCAGTACTTC. J is TRBJ2-5 and V is TRBV7-2; TRBD2 matches at 14 bases. V was pared by 1 base and J by 5 bases, with 6 bases of the junction left unmatched. CDR1 is SGHTA and CDR2 is FQGNSA in the germline V gene. There are 17 residues in the CDR3.

The chain employs TRBV14 and TRBJ2-3, with 10 bases fitting TRBD2. Germline V lookup: CDR1 SGHDN, CDR2 FVKESK. V dropped 0 bases and J dropped 0; count of bases not matched to a gene: 6. This CDR3 has 18 residues. CDR3 loop: CASSQDQRLAGSTDTQYF. Here the CDR3 DNA reads TGTGCCAGCAGCCAAGACCAAAGACTAGCGGGTAGCACAGATACGCAGTATTTT.

This sequence joins TRBV2 and TRBJ1-2; D may be TRBD1 (5 bases). The CDR3 is 12 amino acids. V was trimmed by 6 bases and J by 4 bases, leaving 9 bases between them. Germline loops: CDR1 SNHLY, CDR2 FYNNEI. Here the CDR3 DNA reads TGTGCCAGCAGGGGGGGGAGCTATGGCTACACCTTC. It is translated as CASRGGSYGYTF.